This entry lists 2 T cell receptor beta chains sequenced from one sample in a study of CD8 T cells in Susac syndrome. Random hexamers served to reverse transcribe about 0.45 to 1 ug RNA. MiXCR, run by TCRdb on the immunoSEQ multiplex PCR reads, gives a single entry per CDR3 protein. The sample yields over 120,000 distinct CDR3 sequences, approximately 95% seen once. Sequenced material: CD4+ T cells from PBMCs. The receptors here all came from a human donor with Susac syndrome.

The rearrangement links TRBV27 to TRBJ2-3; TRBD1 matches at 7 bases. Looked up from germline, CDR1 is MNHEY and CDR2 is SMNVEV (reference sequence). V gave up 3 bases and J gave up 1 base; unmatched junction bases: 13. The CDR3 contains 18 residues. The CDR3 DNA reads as TGTGCCAGCAGTTTGGGCTTCCAGGGGGACGGGGGCACAGATACGCAGTATTTT. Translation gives CASSLGFQGDGGTDTQYF.

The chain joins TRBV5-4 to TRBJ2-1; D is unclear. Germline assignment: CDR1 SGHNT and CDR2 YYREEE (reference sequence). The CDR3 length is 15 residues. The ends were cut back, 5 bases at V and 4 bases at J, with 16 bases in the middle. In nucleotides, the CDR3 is TGTGCCAGCAGTACCCCGATCGGACCTTACAATGAGCAGTTCTTC. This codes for CASSTPIGPYNEQFF.